Listed below are T cell receptor beta chains from one sample, sequenced in a study of T-cell memory formation after mild COVID-19. TCRdb passed the 5' RACE reads through MiXCR, listing each CDR3 protein once. The table has hundreds of thousands of distinct CDR3 sequences, roughly 18% seen once. The sample comprised PBMCs or a T cell subset sorted from them (not recorded which). The receptor source for this set is a man younger than 35 who had mild COVID-19 (a few samples of this study predate the infection). Cell type and time point are not known. The CDR3 runs from the conserved cysteine through the conserved F or W. The D gene is left open where the match is weak. Some rows mark clone size as missing; the rest say once, few, many or name a class of expanded clone.

j_call: TRBJ2-2
v_call: TRBV29-1
clone_size: .
d_call: .
cdr3_aa: CSAETRGNTGELFF
cdr3_nt: TGCAGCGCCGAAACCCGGGGGAACACCGGGGAGCTGTTTTTT

j_call: TRBJ2-5
v_call: TRBV12-3/TRBV12-4
clone_size: .
d_call: TRBD2
cdr3_aa: CASSLGGVQETQYF
cdr3_nt: TGTGCCAGCAGTTTGGGAGGGGTCCAAGAGACCCAGTACTTC

j_call: TRBJ1-4
v_call: TRBV7-9
clone_size: few
d_call: .
cdr3_aa: CASSPPTGRNEKLFF
cdr3_nt: TGTGCCAGCAGTCCCCCGACAGGCCGTAATGAAAAACTGTTTTTT

j_call: TRBJ1-5
v_call: TRBV7-2
clone_size: .
d_call: .
cdr3_aa: CASSSGARANQPQHF
cdr3_nt: TGTGCCAGCAGCTCGGGTGCCAGGGCTAATCAGCCCCAGCATTTT

j_call: TRBJ2-2
v_call: TRBV3-1
clone_size: .
d_call: .
cdr3_aa: CASSRQHTGELFF
cdr3_nt: TGTGCCAGCAGTCGACAGCACACCGGGGAGCTGTTTTTT

j_call: TRBJ1-4
v_call: TRBV5-1
clone_size: few
d_call: .
cdr3_aa: CASSLWGQGRNEKLFF
cdr3_nt: TGCGCCAGCAGCTTGTGGGGGCAGGGTCGTAATGAAAAACTGTTTTTT

j_call: TRBJ2-7
v_call: TRBV19
clone_size: .
d_call: TRBD1
cdr3_aa: CASSTRTGGHEQYF
cdr3_nt: TGTGCCAGTAGTACGCGGACAGGGGGCCACGAGCAGTACTTC

j_call: TRBJ2-5
v_call: TRBV18
clone_size: few
d_call: .
cdr3_aa: CASSPQDQETQYF
cdr3_nt: TGTGCCAGCTCACCACAGGATCAAGAGACCCAGTACTTC

j_call: TRBJ2-2
v_call: TRBV6-5
clone_size: few
d_call: .
cdr3_aa: CASKGTGELFF
cdr3_nt: TGTGCCAGCAAAGGCACCGGGGAGCTGTTTTTT

j_call: TRBJ2-3
v_call: TRBV4-3
clone_size: .
d_call: .
cdr3_aa: CASSLEGGAAADTQYF
cdr3_nt: TGCGCCAGCAGCCTCGAAGGGGGGGCTGCGGCAGATACGCAGTATTTT

j_call: TRBJ2-2
v_call: TRBV9
clone_size: .
d_call: .
cdr3_aa: CASSPGLIMNTGELFF
cdr3_nt: TGTGCCAGCAGCCCCGGCCTGATTATGAACACCGGGGAGCTGTTTTTT

j_call: TRBJ1-1
v_call: TRBV2
clone_size: few
d_call: .
cdr3_aa: CASSDTEAFF
cdr3_nt: TGTGCCAGCAGTGACACTGAAGCTTTCTTT

j_call: TRBJ2-7
v_call: TRBV7-9
clone_size: .
d_call: .
cdr3_aa: CASSSSGDNTREQYF
cdr3_nt: TGTGCCAGCAGTTCTTCCGGGGACAACACCCGCGAGCAGTACTTC

j_call: TRBJ2-7
v_call: TRBV6-1
clone_size: few
d_call: .
cdr3_aa: CASSEAGNYEQYF
cdr3_nt: TGTGCCAGCAGTGAAGCGGGAAACTACGAGCAGTACTTC

j_call: TRBJ1-3
v_call: TRBV20-1
clone_size: few
d_call: .
cdr3_aa: CSARDFYSGNTIYF
cdr3_nt: TGCAGTGCTAGAGATTTTTACTCTGGAAACACCATATATTTT

j_call: TRBJ2-7
v_call: TRBV20-1
clone_size: .
d_call: TRBD1
cdr3_aa: CSGAQDRLLCEQYF
cdr3_nt: TGCAGTGGAGCGCAGGACAGGCTCCTGTGCGAGCAGTACTTC

j_call: TRBJ2-1
v_call: TRBV7-9
clone_size: .
d_call: TRBD1
cdr3_aa: CASSSPEDRAYNEQFF
cdr3_nt: TGTGCCAGCAGCTCCCCCGAGGACAGGGCCTACAATGAGCAGTTCTTC

j_call: TRBJ1-2
v_call: TRBV30
clone_size: .
d_call: TRBD1
cdr3_aa: CAWTDRDYGYTF
cdr3_nt: TGTGCCTGGACTGACAGGGACTATGGCTACACCTTC

j_call: TRBJ1-6
v_call: TRBV6-1
clone_size: .
d_call: .
cdr3_aa: CASSLHVRGGSPLHF
cdr3_nt: TGTGCCAGCAGTCTACATGTTCGGGGGGGTTCACCCCTCCACTTT

j_call: TRBJ1-6
v_call: TRBV6-5
clone_size: .
d_call: .
cdr3_aa: CASSYGEGSGSPLHF
cdr3_nt: TGTGCCAGCAGTTACGGAGAAGGATCGGGTTCACCCCTCCACTTT

j_call: TRBJ1-2
v_call: TRBV4-1
clone_size: few
d_call: .
cdr3_aa: CASSQEAGSGYTF
cdr3_nt: TGCGCCAGCAGCCAAGAGGCAGGGTCTGGCTACACCTTC

j_call: TRBJ2-2
v_call: TRBV7-3
clone_size: .
d_call: .
cdr3_aa: CASSSRRRGSAWELFF
cdr3_nt: TGTGCCAGCAGCTCCCGCCGGCGTGGTAGTGCCTGGGAGCTGTTTTTT

j_call: TRBJ1-6
v_call: TRBV7-8
clone_size: few
d_call: TRBD1
cdr3_aa: CASSLRQGSPSPLHF
cdr3_nt: TGTGCCAGCAGTCTCCGACAGGGGTCCCCTTCACCCCTCCACTTT

j_call: TRBJ1-1
v_call: TRBV10-1
clone_size: few
d_call: .
cdr3_aa: CASSESGSGDLVEAFF
cdr3_nt: TGCGCCAGCAGTGAGTCCGGGTCAGGGGACTTGGTTGAAGCTTTCTTT

j_call: TRBJ1-1
v_call: TRBV7-9
clone_size: many
d_call: .
cdr3_aa: CASSSTGYEAFF
cdr3_nt: TGTGCCAGCAGCTCTACAGGATATGAAGCTTTCTTT

j_call: TRBJ2-7
v_call: TRBV11-2
clone_size: .
d_call: .
cdr3_aa: CASSVRGTLYEQYF
cdr3_nt: TGTGCCAGCAGCGTCCGGGGCACCCTCTACGAGCAGTACTTC

j_call: TRBJ2-3
v_call: TRBV9
clone_size: .
d_call: .
cdr3_aa: CASSVRTGDTQYF
cdr3_nt: TGTGCCAGCAGCGTTCGTACTGGAGATACGCAGTATTTT